This T cell receptor (beta chain) was identified in a study of blood T cell repertoires in COVID-19. Study details: The origin of the acute and convalescent COVID-19 samples was the United States, Italy and Spain.

The CDR3 has 19 amino acids. Looked up from germline, CDR1 is MNHEY and CDR2 is SMNVEV (reference sequence). Trimming stripped 5 bases from V and 5 bases from J, with 28 bases between. Per the authors' pipeline: Reference gene primer amplification gave estimated nucleated cell counts. Repertoires were generated with immunoSEQ multiplex PCR, while TCRdb's copy carries only in-frame clones and drops some. Clonal size and the V and J genes are those of that table, whereas D and trimming came from the DNA. Of about 360,000 clones listed, 70% to 85% are singletons. The receptor was derived from a human donor with acute or convalescent COVID-19. The donor label of this sample is uncertain. This sequence joins TRBV27 and TRBJ2-1, with D maybe TRBD1 (7 bases). What was sequenced was peripheral blood. The CDR3 protein is CASSPWDSLLPGAHNEQFF. The CDR3 nucleotides are TGTGCCAGCAGTCCCTGGGACAGCCTTCTCCCGGGGGCACACAATGAGCAGTTCTTC.